This T cell receptor (beta chain) was recovered during a study of blood T cell repertoires in COVID-19. Study summary: Collection of acute and convalescent COVID-19 samples took place in the United States, Italy and Spain. The cDNA or gDNA used as material had been derived from T cells, B-cell-depleted T cells, or PBMCs.

The V and J ends lost 8 bases and 1 base, in that order; junction bases with no gene match: 4. The CDR3 spans 14 residues. Germline CDR1 reads KGHSH; CDR2 reads LQKENI. Per the original data handling: Amplification with reference gene primers provided the estimates of nucleated cell counts. The method was immunoSEQ multiplex PCR; TCRdb's version includes in-frame clones alone and lacks a portion of them. D and trimming come from the DNA, and the V and J calls and clone size come from that table. The table lists 150,000 to 160,000 clones, approximately 90% of them singletons. The source material was peripheral blood. The gene calls are TRBV18 and TRBJ1-1; 10 bases align to TRBD1. This TCR derives from a woman aged 40 to 49 with acute or convalescent COVID-19. The CDR3 sequence: CASTRQGANTEAFF. The CDR3 DNA reads as TGTGCCAGCACAAGACAGGGGGCGAACACTGAAGCTTTCTTT.